These 21 T cell receptor beta chains originate from one sample sequenced in a study of cytomegalovirus exposure and HLA in healthy donors (TCRdb year 2017). The library was built by means of the immunoSEQ multiplex PCR assay. This immuneACCESS table, as held by TCRdb, lists in-frame sequences with V and J called but not all clones. Of the missing ones, under half trace to an unresolved V gene in checked studies; the others have no known cause. The sample table lists over 110,000 clones, approximately 86% of them with a count of one. Clones ranked in the top ten supply around 10% of the sample. Input material: PBMCs. The receptors originated from a man younger than 35 in good health and CMV-seropositive.

The chain joins TRBV2 to TRBJ2-7; D gene uncertain. Trimming took off 7 bases at V and 4 bases at J, with 11 bases between the two ends. CDR3 length equals 12 residues. Per germline, CDR1 SNHLY and CDR2 FYNNEI. Here the CDR3 reads CASTRYQYEQYF. The DNA for the CDR3 is TGTGCCAGCACCAGGTATCAGTACGAGCAGTACTTC. Based on the CDR3 plus reference TRBV2 and TRBJ2-7, the full variable domain is EPEVTQTPSHQVTQMGQEVILRCVPISNHLYFYWYRQILGQKVEFLVSFYNNEISEKSEIFDDQFSVERPDGSNFTLKIRSTKLEDSAMYFCASTRYQYEQYFGPGTRLTVT.

The chain is built from TRBV6-5 and TRBJ1-1; D remains ambiguous. The CDR3 consists of 12 residues. Trimming pared 8 bases from V and 6 bases from J, leaving 13 bases between. The germline V gene has CDR1 MNHEY and CDR2 SVGAGI. The CDR3 here is CASAHLRSEAFF. For the CDR3, the DNA is TGTGCCAGCGCCCATCTTCGGTCTGAAGCTTTCTTT.

The chain has TRBV19 and TRBJ1-1, with 10 bases matching TRBD1. The CDR3 totals 17 residues. Germline V lookup: CDR1 LNHDA, CDR2 SQIVND (reference sequence). J was trimmed by 1 base and V by 4 bases; bases with no gene match: 9. The CDR3 nucleotides are TGTGCCAGTAGTACCCGGGACAGGGGTTACTCGAACACTGAAGCTTTCTTT. This translates into CASSTRDRGYSNTEAFF. Full variable domain (rest looked up from reference TRBV19 and TRBJ1-1): DGGITQSPKYLFRKEGQNVTLSCEQNLNHDAMYWYRQDPGQGLRLIYYSQIVNDFQKGDIAEGYSVSREKKESFPLTVTSAQKNPTAFYLCASSTRDRGYSNTEAFFGQGTRLTVV.

The chain is built from TRBV11-3 and TRBJ2-5; no clear D gene. This CDR3 spans 12 amino acids. The germline CDR1 and CDR2 sequences are SGHNT and YENEEA. V was trimmed by 1 base and J by 10 bases, leaving 10 bases between them. This CDR3 reads CASSLGPPGQYF. CDR3 in DNA: TGTGCCAGCAGCTTAGGTCCCCCAGGCCAGTACTTC.

The gene calls are TRBV10-2 and TRBJ2-5; weak D call: TRBD2 (5 bases). Trimming shortened V by 8 bases and J by 7 bases, and 14 bases separated the two germline ends. The CDR3 loop spans 12 amino acids. Per germline, CDR1 WSHSY and CDR2 SAAADI. DNA for the CDR3: TGCGCCAGCGTCGACGGGGTCGGGACCCAGTACTTC. The encoded protein is CASVDGVGTQYF.

This chain uses TRBV9 with TRBJ1-1; no definite D call. V shed 3 bases and J shed 4 bases, with 7 bases lying between them. The germline gives CDR1 SGDLS, CDR2 YYNGEE. The CDR3 spans 12 residues. The CDR3 loop reads CASSGGSTEAFF. The CDR3 DNA reads TGTGCCAGCAGCGGCGGGAGCACTGAAGCTTTCTTT.

The CDR3 DNA reads as TGTGCCAGCAGACGGTTGGGGACAGACTATGGCTACACCTTC. It is translated as CASRRLGTDYGYTF. The chain joins TRBV2 to TRBJ1-2; 7 bases align to TRBD1. This CDR3 region has 14 residues. The V gene end was trimmed by 6 bases and the J gene end by 3 bases; junction bases not matched to a gene: 7. Germline V gene sequence: CDR1 SNHLY, CDR2 FYNNEI.

This clone was seen a handful of times. This chain connects TRBV2 to TRBJ1-6, with 7 bases aligning to TRBD1. Germline assignment: CDR1 SNHLY and CDR2 FYNNEI. Trimming cost V 6 bases and J 6 bases; bases outside gene matches: 5. The CDR3 is 14 residues long. CDR3 sequence reads: CASRDRVPNSPLHF. CDR3 nucleotide sequence: TGTGCCAGCAGAGACAGGGTTCCTAATTCACCCCTCCACTTT.

J is TRBJ2-7 and V is TRBV28; the D gene is possibly TRBD2 (6 bases). The CDR3 covers 14 residues. Trimming took off 2 bases at V and 3 bases at J, with 11 bases between the two ends. The V gene's germline CDR1 is MDHEN and CDR2 SYDVKM. The DNA of the CDR3 is TGTGCCAGCAGTTTACTCGGGAGTCTCTACGAGCAGTACTTC. It specifies CASSLLGSLYEQYF.

This clone was detected once. The chain carries TRBV12-5 and TRBJ2-6, with D perhaps matching TRBD1 (7 bases). CDR1 and CDR2 (germline): LGHNT, FRNRAP. The length of the CDR3 is 24 residues. The V gene lost 1 base and the J gene lost 2 bases, with 33 bases spanning the gap. The CDR3 protein is CASGLGTIPKPPAGGITGANVLTF. In DNA, the CDR3 is TGTGCTAGTGGTTTGGGGACTATCCCCAAACCCCCGGCAGGGGGGATTACTGGGGCCAACGTCCTGACTTTC. The variable domain in full, with the rest retrieved from reference TRBV12-5 and TRBJ2-6, is DARVTQTPRHKVTEMGQEVTMRCQPILGHNTVFWYRQTMMQGLELLAYFRNRAPLDDSGMPKDRFSAEMPDATLATLKIQPSEPRDSAVYFCASGLGTIPKPPAGGITGANVLTFGAGSRLTVL.

The chain couples TRBV28 to TRBJ2-1, with TRBD1 matching over 10 bases. The CDR3 runs 14 residues. After removal of 10 bases from V and 7 bases from J, the junction contained 10 bases not matched to a gene. In germline, CDR1 is MDHEN, CDR2 SYDVKM. The CDR3 DNA follows: TGTGCCATCTCGGGGACAGGGGACAATAATGAGCAGTTCTTC. This encodes CAISGTGDNNEQFF.

The V call is TRBV28, the J call TRBJ1-1, with D possibly TRBD1 on 5 matching bases. The germline V and J ends were trimmed by 5 bases and 3 bases, with 22 bases remaining between them. The CDR3 length is 17 residues. CDR1 and CDR2 (germline): MDHEN, SYDVKM. The CDR3 region has the DNA TGTGCCAGCAGTGACTCGCCAGGGTCCGCCCGGGACACTGAAGCTTTCTTT. Translation: CASSDSPGSARDTEAFF.

J is TRBJ1-4 and V is TRBV7-8; D is possibly TRBD1 (6 bases). The CDR3 contains 15 residues. V was clipped by 5 bases and J by 8 bases, with 18 bases between them. Germline assignment: CDR1 SGHVS and CDR2 FQNEAQ. The CDR3 region has the DNA TGTGCCAGCAGCCCTCGTGAGGGGAGGGGGGAAAAACTGTTTTTT. As protein: CASSPREGRGEKLFF.

J is TRBJ1-1 and V is TRBV7-2; D remains unclear. Trimming removed 5 bases from V and 1 base from J, with 11 bases in between. CDR1 and CDR2 (germline): SGHTA, FQGNSA. This CDR3 spans 14 amino acids. The CDR3 coding sequence is TGTGCCAGCAGCCCACGGGGTGGGAACACTGAAGCTTTCTTT. It encodes CASSPRGGNTEAFF.

The chain is built from TRBV10-3 and TRBJ2-5; maybe TRBD1 (7 bases). Trimming removed 6 bases from V and 0 bases from J, with 11 bases in between. Looked up from germline, CDR1 is ENHRY and CDR2 is SYGVKD. CDR3 size: 14 residues. CDR3 loop: CAIRAGGYQETQYF. DNA for the CDR3: TGTGCCATCAGGGCAGGGGGGTACCAAGAGACCCAGTACTTC.

The chain recombines TRBV4-1 with TRBJ2-3, with TRBD2 matching over 8 bases. This CDR3 is 16 amino acids long. Germline V gives CDR1 MGHRA, CDR2 YSYEKL. V shed 4 bases, J shed 2 bases, and the junction held 8 bases outside the gene matches. CDR3 sequence: CASSLPSGRITDTQYF. Written as DNA, the CDR3 is TGCGCCAGCAGCCTTCCTAGCGGGCGGATCACAGATACGCAGTATTTT.

The chain links TRBV19 to TRBJ2-7; 12 bases match TRBD2. The CDR3 length is 16 residues. In germline, CDR1 is LNHDA, CDR2 SQIVND (reference sequence). V lost 5 bases and J lost 6; bases outside the gene matches: 11. DNA for the CDR3: TGTGCCAGTAGTTTCCATCCCCCGGGACTAGCGGGCGAGCAGTACTTC. Translating gives CASSFHPPGLAGEQYF.

This chain links TRBV5-1 with TRBJ2-7, with D maybe TRBD1 (6 bases). Per germline, CDR1 SGHRS and CDR2 YFSETQ. Trimming took off 4 bases at V and 2 bases at J, with 10 bases between the two ends. The CDR3 length is 13 residues. CDR3: CASSEGQAYEQYF. As DNA, the CDR3 is TGCGCCAGCAGCGAGGGACAAGCCTACGAGCAGTACTTC.

The count of this clone is one. The V gene is TRBV19, the J gene TRBJ1-2; D uncertain. Deletions cut 8 bases from V and 2 bases from J, with 12 bases between. CDR1 is LNHDA and CDR2 is SQIVND in the germline V gene (reference sequence). The CDR3 has 13 amino acids. The CDR3: CASARSENYGYTF. The CDR3 DNA follows: TGTGCCAGTGCGCGGTCGGAGAACTATGGCTACACCTTC.

The chain carries TRBV21-1 and TRBJ1-2; the D call of TRBD1 is as the table states it, not checked on the DNA. TRBV21-1 is listed as a pseudogene. The CDR3 contains 14 residues. This CDR3 is CASSTEDRVNGYTF. Written as DNA, the CDR3 is TGTGCCAGCAGCACTGAGGACAGGGTAAATGGCTACACCTTC.

The gene calls are TRBV19 and TRBJ2-7, with 7 bases identical to TRBD2. CDR1 is LNHDA and CDR2 is SQIVND in the germline V gene (reference sequence). Losses at the gene ends were 8 bases for V and 7 bases for J; bases not matched to a gene: 5. This CDR3 spans 11 amino acids. The CDR3 sequence is CASAQAGEQYF. The CDR3 region has the DNA TGTGCCAGTGCCCAAGCGGGGGAGCAGTACTTC.